These 2 T cell receptor beta chains came from one sample sequenced in a study of T cells in Graves' hyperthyroidism and ophthalmopathy. What was amplified from RNA transcripts were TCR beta CDR3 regions. TCR CDR3 regions were first amplified by RT-PCR with HTBI primers. TCRdb processed the multiplex PCR reads anew with MiXCR; each CDR3 protein has one entry. The sample yields under 400,000 distinct CDR3 sequences, 16% seen once. Sequencing was done on a sample of blood. The origin of the receptors is a young man with Graves' hyperthyroidism.

This clonotype was picked up many times. The chain recombines TRBV12-3 or TRBV12-4 with TRBJ2-1, with 16 bases fitting TRBD2. V lost 6 bases, J lost 7 bases, and 9 bases stayed unmatched. The CDR3 sequence is 17 residues long. CDR3 DNA: TGTGCCAGCAGCCTCGGGACTAGCGGGAGGGCCGGGAATGAGCAGTTCTTC. It is translated as CASSLGTSGRAGNEQFF.

This clonotype was found a few times. The rearrangement links TRBV6-1 to TRBJ1-6; no clear D gene. The germline V and J ends were trimmed by 2 bases and 9 bases, with 8 bases remaining between them. CDR1 MNHNS and CDR2 SASEGT come from the germline V gene. The CDR3 is made up of 13 amino acids. This CDR3 is CASSEWGASPLHF. The CDR3, as DNA: TGTGCCAGCAGTGAATGGGGAGCTTCACCCCTCCACTTT.